The 6 T cell receptor beta chains presented below share a single source sample, sequenced in a study of blood T cell repertoires in COVID-19. Assay used: immunoSEQ multiplex PCR; TCRdb lists only in-frame clones, some missing. The sample records around 190,000 clones, roughly three quarters being singletons. The specimen sequenced was peripheral blood. These receptors were collected from a woman aged 45 to 65 with active or convalescent COVID-19.

This chain connects TRBV6-6 to TRBJ1-3; 7 bases agree with TRBD1. Trimming cost V 5 bases and J 7 bases; bases outside gene matches: 5. This CDR3 is 13 amino acids long. The V gene's germline CDR1 is MNHNY and CDR2 SVGAGI (reference sequence). CDR3 protein: CASSEGARNTIYF. The CDR3, as DNA: TGTGCCAGCAGTGAGGGGGCGCGGAACACCATATATTTT.

The chain couples TRBV19 to TRBJ2-7; TRBD1 agrees at 10 bases. Losses at the gene ends were 6 bases for V and 6 bases for J; bases not matched to a gene: 5. Germline-derived CDR1 and CDR2 are LNHDA and SQIVND (reference sequence). The CDR3 totals 13 residues. CDR3 DNA: TGTGCCAGTAGCTGGGACAGGGGCGCCGAGCAGTACTTC. It codes for CASSWDRGAEQYF.

The chain has TRBV7-2 and TRBJ1-5; no reliable D call. CDR3 length equals 15 residues. V was pared by 0 bases and J by 1 base, with 7 bases between. Germline V gene data show CDR1 as SGHTA and CDR2 as FQGNSA. The CDR3 sequence: CASSLAAQSNQPQHF. For the CDR3, the DNA is TGTGCCAGCAGCTTAGCGGCCCAGAGCAATCAGCCCCAGCATTTT.

This chain connects TRBV19 to TRBJ2-1; possible D gene TRBD2, 5 bases. Trimming pared 1 base from V and 6 bases from J, leaving 10 bases between. The V gene's germline CDR1 is LNHDA and CDR2 SQIVND (reference sequence). The CDR3 runs 14 residues. CDR3 region: CASSIAASSNEQFF. CDR3 nucleotides: TGTGCCAGTAGTATAGCCGCTAGCTCCAATGAGCAGTTCTTC.

This clone was counted between two and nine times. The chain links TRBV30 to TRBJ2-1; D perhaps matches TRBD1 (7 bases). The V end lost 3 bases, the J end lost 7 bases, and 19 bases lay between the germline ends. The germline CDR1 and CDR2 sequences are GTSNPN and SVGIG (reference sequence). This CDR3 spans 15 amino acids. The CDR3 reads CAWRKGAGRRNEQFF. The DNA for the CDR3 is TGTGCCTGGAGAAAGGGGGCAGGGAGGAGGAATGAGCAGTTCTTC.

The chain links TRBV6-5 to TRBJ1-2, with 8 positions matching TRBD1. The CDR3 contains 15 residues. Germline values: CDR1 MNHEY, CDR2 SVGAGI. The junction had 3 bases not matched to a gene; V was cut back by 0 bases and J by 3 bases. The CDR3 here is CASSYSTGAYYGYTF. For the CDR3, the DNA is TGTGCCAGCAGTTACTCGACAGGGGCTTACTATGGCTACACCTTC.